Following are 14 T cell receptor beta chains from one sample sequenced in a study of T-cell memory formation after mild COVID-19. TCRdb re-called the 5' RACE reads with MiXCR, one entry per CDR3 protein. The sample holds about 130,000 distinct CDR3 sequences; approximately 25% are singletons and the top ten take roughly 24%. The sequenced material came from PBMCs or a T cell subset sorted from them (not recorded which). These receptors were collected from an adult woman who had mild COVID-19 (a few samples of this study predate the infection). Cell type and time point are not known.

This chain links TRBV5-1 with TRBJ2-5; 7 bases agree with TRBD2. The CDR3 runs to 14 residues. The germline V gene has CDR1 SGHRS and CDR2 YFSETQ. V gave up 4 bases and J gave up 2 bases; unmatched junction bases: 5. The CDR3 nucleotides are TGCGCCAGCAGCCGAGGGGAGGGACAAGAGACCCAGTACTTC. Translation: CASSRGEGQETQYF.

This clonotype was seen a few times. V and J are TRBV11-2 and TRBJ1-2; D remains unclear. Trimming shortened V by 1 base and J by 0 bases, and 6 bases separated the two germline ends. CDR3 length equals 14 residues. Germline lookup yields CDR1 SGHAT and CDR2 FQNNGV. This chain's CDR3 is CASSLGYSNYGYTF. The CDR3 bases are TGTGCCAGCAGCTTAGGGTATTCTAACTATGGCTACACCTTC.

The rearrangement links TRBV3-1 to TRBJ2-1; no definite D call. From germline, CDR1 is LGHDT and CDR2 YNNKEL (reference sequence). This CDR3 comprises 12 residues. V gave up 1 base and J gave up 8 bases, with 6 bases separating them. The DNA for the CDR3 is TGTGCCAGCAGCCAAGTTCTGCATGAGCAGTTCTTC. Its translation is CASSQVLHEQFF.

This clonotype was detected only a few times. CDR3: CASSLPTGEQYF. CDR3 nucleotide sequence: TGTGCCAGCAGCTTACCTACGGGAGAGCAGTACTTC. The chain uses TRBV7-9 and TRBJ2-7; D may be TRBD2 (5 bases). The germline gives CDR1 SEHNR, CDR2 FQNEAQ (reference sequence). V was trimmed by 2 bases and J by 7 bases, leaving 9 bases between them. CDR3 size: 12 residues.

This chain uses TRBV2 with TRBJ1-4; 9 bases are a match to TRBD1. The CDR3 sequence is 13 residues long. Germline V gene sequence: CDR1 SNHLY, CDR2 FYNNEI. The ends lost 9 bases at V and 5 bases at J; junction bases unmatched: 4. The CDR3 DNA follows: TGTGCCAGAGAGGACAGGGGAAATGAAAAACTGTTTTTT. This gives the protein CAREDRGNEKLFF.

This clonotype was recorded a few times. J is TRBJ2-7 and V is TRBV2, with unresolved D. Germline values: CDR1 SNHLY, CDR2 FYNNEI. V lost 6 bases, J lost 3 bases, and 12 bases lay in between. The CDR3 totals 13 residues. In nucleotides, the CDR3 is TGTGCCAGCAGGCCCCGCGGATTCTACGAGCAGTACTTC. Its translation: CASRPRGFYEQYF. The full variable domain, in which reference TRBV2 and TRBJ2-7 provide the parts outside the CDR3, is EPEVTQTPSHQVTQMGQEVILRCVPISNHLYFYWYRQILGQKVEFLVSFYNNEISEKSEIFDDQFSVERPDGSNFTLKIRSTKLEDSAMYFCASRPRGFYEQYFGPGTRLTVT.

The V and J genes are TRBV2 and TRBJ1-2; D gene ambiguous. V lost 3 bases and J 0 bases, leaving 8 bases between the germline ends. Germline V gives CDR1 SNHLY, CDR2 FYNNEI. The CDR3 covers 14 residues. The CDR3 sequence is CASSDAGANYGYTF. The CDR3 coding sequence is TGTGCCAGCAGTGATGCCGGAGCTAACTATGGCTACACCTTC.

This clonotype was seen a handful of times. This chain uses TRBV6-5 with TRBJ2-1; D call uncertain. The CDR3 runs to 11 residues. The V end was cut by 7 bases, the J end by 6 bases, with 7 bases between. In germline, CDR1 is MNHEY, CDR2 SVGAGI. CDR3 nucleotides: TGTGCCAGCACGGGCTTCAATGAGCAGTTCTTC. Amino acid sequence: CASTGFNEQFF.

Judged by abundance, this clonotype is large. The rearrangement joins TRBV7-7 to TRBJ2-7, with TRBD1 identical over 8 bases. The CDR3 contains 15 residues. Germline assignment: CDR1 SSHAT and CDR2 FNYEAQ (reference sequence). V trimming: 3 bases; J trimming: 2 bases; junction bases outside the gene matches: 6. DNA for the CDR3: TGTGCCAGCAGCTTCGGACAGGGAGATACCTACGAGCAGTACTTC. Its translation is CASSFGQGDTYEQYF.

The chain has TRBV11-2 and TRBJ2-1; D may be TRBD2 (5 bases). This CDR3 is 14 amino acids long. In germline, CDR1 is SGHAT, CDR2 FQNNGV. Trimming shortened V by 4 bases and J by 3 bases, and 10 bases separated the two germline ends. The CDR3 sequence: CASSSHRDYNEQFF. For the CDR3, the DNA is TGTGCCAGCAGCTCCCACCGGGACTACAATGAGCAGTTCTTC.

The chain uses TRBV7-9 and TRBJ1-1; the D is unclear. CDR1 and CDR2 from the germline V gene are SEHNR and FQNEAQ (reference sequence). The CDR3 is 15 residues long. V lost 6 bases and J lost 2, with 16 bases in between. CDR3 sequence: CASSSPIQENTEAFF. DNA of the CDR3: TGTGCCAGCAGTTCCCCCATTCAGGAAAACACTGAAGCTTTCTTT. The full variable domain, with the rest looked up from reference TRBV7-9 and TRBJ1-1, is DTGVSQNPRHKITKRGQNVTFRCDPISEHNRLYWYRQTLGQGPEFLTYFQNEAQLEKSRLLSDRFSAERPKGSFSTLEIQRTEQGDSAMYLCASSSPIQENTEAFFGQGTRLTVV.

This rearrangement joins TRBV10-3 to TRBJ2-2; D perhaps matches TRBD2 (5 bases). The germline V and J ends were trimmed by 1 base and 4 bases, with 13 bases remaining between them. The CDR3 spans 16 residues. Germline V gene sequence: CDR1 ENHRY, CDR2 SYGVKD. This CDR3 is CAISEWEPASTGELFF. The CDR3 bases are TGTGCCATCAGTGAGTGGGAGCCAGCCTCCACCGGGGAGCTGTTTTTT.

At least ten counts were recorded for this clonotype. The CDR3 sequence: CASSLGTYNEQFF. The CDR3 DNA follows: TGTGCCAGCAGCCTTGGAACTTACAATGAGCAGTTCTTC. The chain joins TRBV4-2 to TRBJ2-1, with D unresolved. There are 13 residues in the CDR3. The V end was cut by 4 bases, the J end by 4 bases, with 8 bases between. Germline lookup yields CDR1 LGHNA and CDR2 YNFKEQ.

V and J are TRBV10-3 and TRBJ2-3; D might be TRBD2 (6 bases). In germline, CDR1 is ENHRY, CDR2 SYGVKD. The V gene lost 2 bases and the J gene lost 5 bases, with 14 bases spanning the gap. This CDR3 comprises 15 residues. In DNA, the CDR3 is TGTGCCATCAGTGAGCCGGGGGAGGAGCTAGATACGCAGTATTTT. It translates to CAISEPGEELDTQYF.